This T cell receptor beta chain was recovered during a study of blood T cell repertoires in COVID-19. Study context: Sources were T cells, B-cell-depleted T cells, or PBMCs; the material itself was cDNA or gDNA.

The CDR3 totals 14 residues. V lost 1 base and J 4 bases, leaving 10 bases between the germline ends. Per the germline V gene, CDR1 is LNHDA and CDR2 is SQIVND (reference sequence). This clone was seen just once. As originally analysed: Using reference gene primer amplification, nucleated cell counts were estimated. Clones were read by immunoSEQ multiplex PCR, and TCRdb kept only the in-frame ones, dropping some. V and J calls and clone size are copied from that table; D and trimming were computed from the DNA. The sample lists about 20,000 clones, roughly nine tenths occurring once. The chain employs TRBV19 and TRBJ2-5, with D perhaps matching TRBD1 (6 bases). What was sequenced was peripheral blood. This sequence was found in a human donor in a cohort sampled during active COVID-19. The CDR3 is CASSIVGAGETQYF. The CDR3 DNA is TGTGCCAGTAGTATAGTGGGGGCAGGAGAGACCCAGTACTTC.